This T cell receptor (beta chain) comes out of a study of T-cell memory formation after mild COVID-19. TCRdb itself ran the 5' RACE reads through MiXCR, one entry per CDR3 protein. The sample records approximately 300,000 distinct CDR3 sequences, less than 20% being singletons. The CDR3 runs to 16 residues. Germline CDR1 is DFQATT and CDR2 is SNEGSKA (reference sequence). V lost 5 bases and J lost 1; bases outside the gene matches: 6. The sequencing sample was made of PBMCs or a T cell subset sorted from them (not recorded which). The chain is built from TRBV20-1 and TRBJ2-5; 14 bases align to TRBD2. The TCR was taken from a man younger than 35 who had mild COVID-19 (a few samples of this study predate the infection). Cell type and time point are not known. Written as DNA, the CDR3 is TGCAGTGCTCGGACTAGCGGGGGGATAGGCCAAGAGACCCAGTACTTC. This codes for CSARTSGGIGQETQYF.